The next 17 T cell receptor beta chains were all read from a single sample in a study of blood T cell repertoires in COVID-19. Profiling relied on immunoSEQ multiplex PCR, and the TCRdb table lists in-frame clones only, not all of them. There are roughly 91,000 clones in the sample; 84% occur only once, and about 2% lies in the top ten. The sample was peripheral blood. These receptors were obtained from a man aged 70 or older with active or convalescent COVID-19.

This chain connects TRBV7-3 to TRBJ2-3, with 8 bases that match TRBD2. V gave up 0 bases and J gave up 8 bases; unmatched junction bases: 10. This CDR3 contains 16 residues. The germline V gene has CDR1 SGHTA and CDR2 FQGTGA. The CDR3 loop reads CASSLTSGATMGTQYF. The CDR3 DNA reads TGTGCCAGCAGCTTAACTAGCGGGGCAACCATGGGTACGCAGTATTTT.

The rearrangement joins TRBV15 to TRBJ1-5, with 7 bases matching TRBD1. V trimming: 9 bases; J trimming: 0 bases; junction bases outside the gene matches: 14. Germline CDR1 LNHNV, CDR2 YYDKDF (reference sequence). This CDR3 is 17 amino acids long. This CDR3 is CATSGGTVLYSNQPQHF. The DNA for the CDR3 is TGTGCCACGTCGGGAGGGACAGTGCTTTATAGCAATCAGCCCCAGCATTTT.

The J gene is TRBJ1-3, the V gene TRBV10-3; D gene unclear. Per germline, CDR1 ENHRY and CDR2 SYGVKD. The CDR3 sequence is 14 residues long. V lost 0 bases to trimming and J lost 0 bases, with 3 bases between them. This chain's CDR3 is CAISESRSGNTIYF. CDR3 DNA: TGTGCCATCAGTGAGTCCCGCTCTGGAAACACCATATATTTT.

Points on this clone: Within the sample, other DNA sequences also encode this same CDR3. The gene calls are TRBV5-1 and TRBJ1-1; TRBD1 is a possible D gene (5 bases). V lost 3 bases, J lost 2 bases, and 11 bases lay in between. From germline, CDR1 is SGHRS and CDR2 YFSETQ. CDR3 length: 14 residues. The CDR3 bases are TGCGCCAGCAGCTCGGGGGGACCAAACACTGAAGCTTTCTTT. This codes for CASSSGGPNTEAFF.

The chain couples TRBV6-5 to TRBJ1-1; 10 bases are shared with TRBD1. The CDR3 extends over 15 amino acids. In germline, CDR1 is MNHEY, CDR2 SVGAGI. Germline trimming cut 5 bases from V and 5 bases from J; bases unmatched to any gene: 8. This chain's CDR3 is CASSRAGTGETEAFF. The CDR3 DNA follows: TGTGCCAGCAGTCGAGCCGGGACAGGGGAAACTGAAGCTTTCTTT.

The genes are TRBV2 and TRBJ1-5; perhaps TRBD1 as D (5 bases). The CDR3 length is 15 residues. Germline CDR1 is SNHLY and CDR2 is FYNNEI. V dropped 5 bases and J dropped 4 bases, with 15 bases sitting between them. The CDR3 coding sequence is TGTGCCAGCAGTTTACGGGGGATTACAAATCAGCCCCAGCATTTT. It yields the protein CASSLRGITNQPQHF.

This clone is a singleton in its sample. The genes are TRBV6-5 and TRBJ1-2; TRBD1 might be the D (5 bases). The ends were cut back, 3 bases at V and 3 bases at J, with 11 bases in the middle. The CDR3 covers 14 residues. Per the germline V gene, CDR1 is MNHEY and CDR2 is SVGAGI. In DNA form, the CDR3 reads TGTGCCAGCAGTTATTACGACAGCCACTATGGCTACACCTTC. Protein: CASSYYDSHYGYTF.

The chain has TRBV28 and TRBJ1-6, with 7 bases identical to TRBD1. Germline values: CDR1 MDHEN, CDR2 SYDVKM. The trim removed 3 bases at V and 11 bases at J, leaving 13 bases unmatched. The CDR3 sequence is 16 residues long. The CDR3 here is CASSLETGSGGAPLHF. The CDR3 DNA reads TGTGCCAGCAGTTTGGAGACAGGGTCTGGAGGTGCACCCCTCCACTTT.

This clone showed up just a few times. This chain links TRBV2 with TRBJ1-2; 8 bases align to TRBD1. V gave up 3 bases and J gave up 5 bases; unmatched junction bases: 2. The CDR3 totals 13 residues. Germline V gene data show CDR1 as SNHLY and CDR2 as FYNNEI. The CDR3 bases are TGTGCCAGCAGTGACGGACAGGGTTATGGCTACACCTTC. Protein: CASSDGQGYGYTF.

This chain links TRBV24-1 with TRBJ1-2; D is unclear. Trimming took 2 bases from V and 5 from J, leaving 14 bases between them. CDR3 length equals 15 residues. Germline values: CDR1 KGHDR, CDR2 SFDVKD. The CDR3 region has the DNA TGTGCCACCAGTGATTCCGGACGAGGGCGGTATGGCTACACCTTC. Amino acids: CATSDSGRGRYGYTF.

V gene TRBV6-5 combines with J gene TRBJ1-2, with 8 nucleotides matching TRBD1. Germline lookup yields CDR1 MNHEY and CDR2 SVGAGI. The CDR3 runs to 15 residues. V lost 0 bases, J lost 6 bases, and 6 bases stayed unmatched. CDR3 bases: TGTGCCAGCAGTTACTCGCGACAGGGGTTAGATGGCTACACCTTC. Amino acid sequence: CASSYSRQGLDGYTF.

The V gene is TRBV5-1, the J gene TRBJ2-3, with 7 bases identical to TRBD1. The CDR3 consists of 14 residues. The ends lost 4 bases at V and 2 bases at J; junction bases unmatched: 4. The V gene's germline CDR1 is SGHRS and CDR2 YFSETQ. The CDR3 DNA follows: TGCGCCAGCAGCCCGGGACAGTCCACAGATACGCAGTATTTT. It translates to CASSPGQSTDTQYF.

This rearrangement joins TRBV5-6 to TRBJ2-7, with 9 bases fitting TRBD1. CDR1 is SGHDT, CDR2 YYEEEE, per germline. The CDR3 covers 15 residues. The ends lost 5 bases at V and 6 bases at J; junction bases unmatched: 12. The CDR3 bases are TGTGCCAGCAGATCCGCCGGGACAGGGATGGGCGAGCAGTACTTC. It codes for CASRSAGTGMGEQYF.

This clone was counted a single time. This chain links TRBV28 with TRBJ1-4; TRBD1 aligns across 7 bases. Germline trimming cut 3 bases from V and 3 bases from J; bases unmatched to any gene: 1. Germline CDR1 is MDHEN and CDR2 is SYDVKM. This CDR3 is 14 amino acids long. CDR3 DNA sequence: TGTGCCAGCAGTTTCGACAGGGCTAATGAAAAACTGTTTTTT. Amino acid sequence: CASSFDRANEKLFF. The entire variable domain, with the rest obtained from reference TRBV28 and TRBJ1-4, is as follows: DVKVTQSSRYLVKRTGEKVFLECVQDMDHENMFWYRQDPGLGLRLIYFSYDVKMKEKGDIPEGYSVSREKKERFSLILESASTNQTSMYLCASSFDRANEKLFFGSGTQLSVL.

V and J are TRBV7-3 and TRBJ2-1; 7 bases fit TRBD1. The trim removed 5 bases at V and 4 bases at J, leaving 5 bases unmatched. Germline loops: CDR1 SGHTA, CDR2 FQGTGA. This CDR3 spans 14 amino acids. CDR3 amino acids: CASSPGTEYNEQFF. The CDR3 DNA is TGTGCCAGCAGCCCCGGGACAGAGTACAATGAGCAGTTCTTC.

The chain couples TRBV5-4 to TRBJ2-1; perhaps TRBD1 as D (5 bases). V dropped 3 bases and J dropped 6 bases, with 16 bases sitting between them. From germline, CDR1 is SGHNT and CDR2 YYREEE (reference sequence). The CDR3 sequence is 15 residues long. The CDR3 DNA follows: TGTGCCAGCAGCTCAAGGGAAGGAAGGGGCAATGAGCAGTTCTTC. It translates to CASSSREGRGNEQFF.

This chain connects TRBV5-1 to TRBJ1-6, with TRBD1 matching over 9 bases. Germline loops: CDR1 SGHRS, CDR2 YFSETQ. The V and J ends lost 1 base and 0 bases, in that order; junction bases with no gene match: 8. The CDR3 is 19 amino acids. The CDR3 sequence is CASSLNSGTGSSYNSPLHF. In nucleotides, the CDR3 is TGCGCCAGCAGCTTGAATTCAGGGACAGGGAGCTCCTATAATTCACCCCTCCACTTT.